The present entry profiles one T cell receptor (beta chain) with its context. This clone was observed a single time. Its antigen has not been determined. No base quality values were provided; no much bigger clone lies one nucleotide off. The data originate from a study of lymphopenia after photon versus proton radiotherapy (dated by TCRdb to the late 2010s). A note on the overall study: Photon and proton radiation therapy were compared by the study for their immunological effects in patients with gastrointestinal tumors who developed high-grade lymphopenia. The roughly 21 patients in the cohort had gastrointestinal tumors, were treated with either photon or proton therapy, and subsequently developed lymphopenia. The goal of the study was to characterize the differences between the two radiation modalities in how they affect the immune system.

Overall study outcomes, separate from this receptor: Relative stability during treatment was observed in proton-treated patients, whereas loss of naive T cells and TCR diversity and gain of effector/memory populations were observed in photon-treated patients. After the lymphocyte count nadir, repertoires from photon-treated patients showed oligoclonal expansion, particularly of CD8+ Temra cells, and this expansion drove the decline in diversity. The survival association was examined only in patients who died, and the authors described better survival with proton therapy as a possibility, not as a demonstrated result. Across the cohort, an inverse correlation was found between a larger post-nadir drop in TCR diversity and overall survival time among patients who died.

The CDR3 spans 15 residues, from the cysteine through the phenylalanine. This entry keeps only the CDR3 DNA: 45 bases, framed from base 1. The germline V gene provides CDR1 MNHNS and CDR2 SASEGT. Trimmed from V: 6 bases; trimmed from J: 3 bases; junction bases lacking a gene match: 8. The method was the immunoSEQ multiplex PCR assay. T cell repertoires were profiled with deep sequencing of rearranged TCR beta loci together with multiparametric flow cytometry. The table was pulled from immuneACCESS by TCRdb, which kept in-frame rearrangements only. Such tables lose some clones; where checked, under half of the loss comes from unresolved V genes, and the rest has no known cause. In all, the sample holds roughly 150,000 clones, and roughly nine tenths of those were seen once. Jointly, the top ten make up around 5.1% of the sample.

The sequence was collected from a man aged 45-65 years with gastric cancer. In this chain, TRBV6-1 is recombined with TRBJ2-3, with 8 bases aligning to TRBD2. This material consisted of peripheral blood, taken from a patient treated with photon-based radiotherapy. The nucleotide sequence is TGTGCCAGCAGGCCCAGGACTAGCTTAACAGATACGCAGTATTTT. It specifies CASRPRTSLTDTQYF.